This T cell receptor beta chain was identified during a study of T cell changes during pregnancy in multiple sclerosis. V was clipped by 6 bases and J by 5 bases, with 19 bases between them. CDR1 and CDR2 (germline): MRHNA, SNTAGT. CDR3 length equals 15 residues. Libraries were prepared by immunoSEQ multiplex PCR; TCRdb keeps only in-frame clonotypes and omits some of them. The sample shows around 31,000 clones, 85% to 95% of them seen only once. The sequencing used CD4+ T cells from peripheral blood mononuclear cells, collected in the second trimester of pregnancy. This chain connects TRBV6-4 to TRBJ2-5; D possibly corresponds to TRBD2 (6 bases). The source of this sequence is a female donor with multiple sclerosis, enrolled in a pregnancy study. The CDR3 spells CASSEFAPGEETQYF. The CDR3 nucleotides are TGTGCCAGCAGCGAATTCGCCCCGGGGGAGGAGACCCAGTACTTC.